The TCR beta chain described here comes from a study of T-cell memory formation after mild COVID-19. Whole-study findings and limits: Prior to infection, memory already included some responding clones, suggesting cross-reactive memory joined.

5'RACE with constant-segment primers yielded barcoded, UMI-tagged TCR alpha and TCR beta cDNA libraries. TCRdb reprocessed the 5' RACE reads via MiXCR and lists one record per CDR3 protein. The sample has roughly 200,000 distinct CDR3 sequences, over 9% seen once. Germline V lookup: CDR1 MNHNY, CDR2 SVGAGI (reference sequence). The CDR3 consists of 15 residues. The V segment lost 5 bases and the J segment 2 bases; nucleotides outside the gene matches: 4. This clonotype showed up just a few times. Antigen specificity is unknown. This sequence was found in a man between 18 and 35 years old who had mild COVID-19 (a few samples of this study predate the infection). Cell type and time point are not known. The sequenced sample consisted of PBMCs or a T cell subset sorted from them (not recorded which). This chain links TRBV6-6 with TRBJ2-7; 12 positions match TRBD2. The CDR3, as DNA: TGTGCCAGCAGTCATGGACTAGCGGGGACCTACGAGCAGTACGTC. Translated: CASSHGLAGTYEQYV.